The 4 T cell receptor beta chains listed next were all sequenced from one sample in a study of T-cell memory formation after mild COVID-19. TCRdb reprocessed the 5' RACE reads via MiXCR and lists one record per CDR3 protein. The sample holds about 400,000 distinct CDR3 sequences, more than 20% seen once. Sample: PBMCs or a T cell subset sorted from them (not recorded which). The receptors were gathered from an adult woman who had mild COVID-19 (a few samples of this study predate the infection). Cell type and time point are not known.

This clonotype was found a few times. The rearrangement uses TRBV5-1 and TRBJ2-5; the match to TRBD1 covers 10 bases. There are 15 residues in the CDR3. The V segment lost 1 base and the J segment 6 bases; nucleotides outside the gene matches: 6. Germline CDR1 is SGHRS and CDR2 is YFSETQ. CDR3 residues: CASSLIGTGEKTQYF. CDR3 DNA sequence: TGCGCCAGCAGCTTGATCGGGACAGGGGAAAAGACCCAGTACTTC.

This clonotype was counted many times. Compared with germline, one end of the junction differs, possibly owing to a read error. CDR3 protein: CASSSPENSEAFF. In nucleotides, the CDR3 is TGCGCCAGCAGTTCTCCTGAGAACTCTGAAGCTTTCTTT. The gene calls are TRBV5-1 and TRBJ1-1; no reliable D call. CDR3 length: 13 amino acids. Per germline, CDR1 SGHRS and CDR2 YFSETQ.

This chain uses TRBV5-1 with TRBJ2-3; D might be TRBD2 (7 bases). CDR1 and CDR2 from the germline V gene are SGHRS and YFSETQ. The CDR3 is 14 residues long. Between the trimmed V and J ends, which lost 7 bases and 6 bases, there was a span of 18 bases. The CDR3 DNA is TGCGCCAGCCTGGGAGGGGGGCCGGCGGATACGCAGTATTTT. It translates to CASLGGGPADTQYF.

The chain employs TRBV25-1 and TRBJ2-3; 8 nucleotides align to TRBD1. V lost 10 bases, J lost 4 bases, and 10 bases stayed unmatched. Looked up from germline, CDR1 is MGHDK and CDR2 is SYGVNS. The CDR3 is made up of 14 amino acids. The CDR3, as DNA: TGTGCCACGCAGGGGGCGCGCAACCCAGATACGCAGTATTTT. Protein sequence: CATQGARNPDTQYF.